These T cell receptor beta chains were read from a single sample in a study of Ad26.COV2.S vaccination and SARS-CoV-2 variants. Assay used: immunoSEQ multiplex PCR; TCRdb lists only in-frame clones, some missing. The table lists 300,000 to 350,000 clones, around 84% of them singletons, with 1.5% to 2% in the top ten. Sequenced here: peripheral blood, sampled in a trial of Ad26.COV2.S vaccine versus placebo. The source of these receptors is a person between 18 and 65 years old who received the Ad26.COV2.S COVID-19 vaccine or a placebo. The CDR3 runs from the conserved cysteine through the conserved F or W.

v_call cdr3_aa
TRBV4-3 CASSQDAQANYGYTF
TRBV5-1 CASSPRDRVAGELFF
TRBV6-5 CASRTDRAGTDTQYF
TRBV10-1 CASSVSGTGKLYEQYF
TRBV7-3 CASSLMGTGVNEQFF
TRBV6-5 CASSLGQFNEKLFF
TRBV30 CAWRVLGGSDTQYF
TRBV23-1 CASSLTGYSNQPQHF
TRBV30 CAWSSGGQNNSPLHF
TRBV7-2 CASSIGGNYQPQHF
TRBV5-4 CASSPTGTLNTGELFF
TRBV5-1 CASSLGRGGIYEQYF
TRBV24-1 CATSEPPPWYGYTF
TRBV5-4 CASSLPGLAGGSDTQYF
TRBV5-1 CASNGGLSTDTQYF
TRBV4-2 CASSQGGTYEQYF
TRBV6-5 CASSYFYGAGTGELFF
TRBV5-6 CASSTGVFWGHYGYTF
TRBV2 CASSTDPNEQFF
TRBV10-3 CAISDSGGLNEQFF
TRBV13 CASSPLAGATGELFF
TRBV24-1 CATGPYSNNEQFF
TRBV30 CAWSVGLAGQETQYF
TRBV2 CASNRRDREIGYTF
TRBV5-1 CASSFRAGGVTQETQYF
TRBV18 CASSGKGDEQYF
TRBV10-3 CAIQGGEYEQYF
TRBV11-2 CASSLRSSGNTIYF
TRBV6-2/TRBV6-3 CASSYRAAYEQYF
TRBV5-1 CASSLDRPSGNTIYF
TRBV9 CASSVEGISNQPQHF
TRBV23-1 CASLTEGRRNTIYF
TRBV11-1 CASSHPGGGSAYEQYF
TRBV7-9 CASSLLQNYGYTF
TRBV2 CASTLSQEAFF
TRBV9 CASSPHSETNVLTF
TRBV6-2/TRBV6-3 CASSYISGGGYTF
TRBV11-3 CASSLGGQGQKGNTGELFF
TRBV4-3 CASSQARSGFDYGYTF
TRBV7-9 CASSLGLPNEQYF
TRBV7-2 CASSSHGAYGYTF
TRBV5-1 CASSLGGPNQPQHF
TRBV6-2/TRBV6-3 CASSYYTYNEQFF
TRBV7-2 CASSTALPSGNTIYF
TRBV18 CASSPRGVNTQYF